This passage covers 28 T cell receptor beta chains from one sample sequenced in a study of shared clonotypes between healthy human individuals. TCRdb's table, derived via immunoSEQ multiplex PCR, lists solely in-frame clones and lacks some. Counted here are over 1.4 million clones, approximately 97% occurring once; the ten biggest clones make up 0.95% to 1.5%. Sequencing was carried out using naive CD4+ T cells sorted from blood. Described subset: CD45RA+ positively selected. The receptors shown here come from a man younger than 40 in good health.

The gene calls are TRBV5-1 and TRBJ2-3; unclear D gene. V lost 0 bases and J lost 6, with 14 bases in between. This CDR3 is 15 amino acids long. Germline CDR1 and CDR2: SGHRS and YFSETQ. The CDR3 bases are TGCGCCAGCAGCTTGGTTAGCAAGGCGTCGGATACGCAGTATTTT. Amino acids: CASSLVSKASDTQYF.

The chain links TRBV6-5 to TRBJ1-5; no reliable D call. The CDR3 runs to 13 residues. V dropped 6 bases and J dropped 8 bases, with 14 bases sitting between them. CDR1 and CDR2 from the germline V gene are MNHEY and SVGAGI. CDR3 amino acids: CASRSIPGEPQHF. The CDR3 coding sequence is TGTGCCAGCAGATCTATTCCGGGAGAGCCCCAGCATTTT.

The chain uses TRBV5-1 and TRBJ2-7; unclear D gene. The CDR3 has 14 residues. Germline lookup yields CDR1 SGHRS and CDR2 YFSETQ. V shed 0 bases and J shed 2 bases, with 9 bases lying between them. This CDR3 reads CASSLGPPAYEQYF. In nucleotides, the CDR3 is TGCGCCAGCAGCTTGGGTCCTCCCGCCTACGAGCAGTACTTC.

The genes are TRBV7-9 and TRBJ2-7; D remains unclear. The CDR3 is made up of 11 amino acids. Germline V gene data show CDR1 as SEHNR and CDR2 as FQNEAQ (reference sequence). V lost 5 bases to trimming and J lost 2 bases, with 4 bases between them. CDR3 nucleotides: TGTGCCAGCAGCGTTGCCTACGAGCAGTACTTC. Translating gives CASSVAYEQYF. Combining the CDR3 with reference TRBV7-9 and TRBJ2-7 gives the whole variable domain DTGVSQNPRHKITKRGQNVTFRCDPISEHNRLYWYRQTLGQGPEFLTYFQNEAQLEKSRLLSDRFSAERPKGSFSTLEIQRTEQGDSAMYLCASSVAYEQYFGPGTRLTVT.

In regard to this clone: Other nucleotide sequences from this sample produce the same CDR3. Here the CDR3 reads CASSLGNQETQYF. CDR3 sequence (DNA): TGCGCCAGCAGCTTGGGGAACCAAGAGACCCAGTACTTC. V is TRBV5-1 and J is TRBJ2-5; D ambiguous. V was cut by 0 bases and J by 0 bases, with 3 bases left in between. CDR1 is SGHRS and CDR2 is YFSETQ in the germline V gene. CDR3 length equals 13 residues.

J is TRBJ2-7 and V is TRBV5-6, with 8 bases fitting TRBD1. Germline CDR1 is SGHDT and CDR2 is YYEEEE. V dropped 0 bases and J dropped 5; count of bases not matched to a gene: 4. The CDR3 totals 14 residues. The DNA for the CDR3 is TGTGCCAGCAGCTTGGCCTCAGGGGGCGACGAGCAGTACTTC. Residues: CASSLASGGDEQYF.

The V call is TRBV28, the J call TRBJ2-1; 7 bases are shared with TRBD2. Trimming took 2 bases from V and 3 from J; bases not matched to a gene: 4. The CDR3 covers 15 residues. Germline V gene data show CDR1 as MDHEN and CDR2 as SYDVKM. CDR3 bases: TGTGCCAGCAGTTTACGCGGGAGTGTCTACAATGAGCAGTTCTTC. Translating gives CASSLRGSVYNEQFF.

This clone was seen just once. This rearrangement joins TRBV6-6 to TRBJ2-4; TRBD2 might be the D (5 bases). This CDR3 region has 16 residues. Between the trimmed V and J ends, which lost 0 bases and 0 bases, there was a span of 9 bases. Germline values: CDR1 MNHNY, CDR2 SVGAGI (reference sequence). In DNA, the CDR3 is TGTGCCAGCAGTTACTCTCGGGCGGGAGCCAAAAACATTCAGTACTTC. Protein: CASSYSRAGAKNIQYF.

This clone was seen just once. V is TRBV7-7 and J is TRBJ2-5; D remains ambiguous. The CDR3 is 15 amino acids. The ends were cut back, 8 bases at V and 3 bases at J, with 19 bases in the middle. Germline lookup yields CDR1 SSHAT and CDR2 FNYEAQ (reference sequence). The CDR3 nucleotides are TGTGCCAGCGGGGATTTGGGTATTGGGAAAGAGACCCAGTACTTC. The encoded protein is CASGDLGIGKETQYF. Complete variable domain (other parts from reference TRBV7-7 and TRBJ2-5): GAGVSQSPRYKVTKRGQDVTLRCDPISSHATLYWYQQALGQGPEFLTYFNYEAQPDKSGLPSDRFSAERPEGSISTLTIQRTEQRDSAMYRCASGDLGIGKETQYFGPGTRLLVL.

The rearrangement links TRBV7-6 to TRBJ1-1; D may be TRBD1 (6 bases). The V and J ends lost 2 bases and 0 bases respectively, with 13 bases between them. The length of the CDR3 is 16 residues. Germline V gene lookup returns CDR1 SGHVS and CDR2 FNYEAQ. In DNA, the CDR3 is TGTGCCAGCAGCTTAAGGGGGATCCAATTGAACACTGAAGCTTTCTTT. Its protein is CASSLRGIQLNTEAFF.

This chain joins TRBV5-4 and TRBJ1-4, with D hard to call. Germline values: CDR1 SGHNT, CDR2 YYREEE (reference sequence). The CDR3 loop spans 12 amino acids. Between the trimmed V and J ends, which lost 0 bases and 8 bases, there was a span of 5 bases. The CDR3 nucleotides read TGTGCCAGCAGCTTGGGACAAGAAAAACTGTTTTTT. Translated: CASSLGQEKLFF.

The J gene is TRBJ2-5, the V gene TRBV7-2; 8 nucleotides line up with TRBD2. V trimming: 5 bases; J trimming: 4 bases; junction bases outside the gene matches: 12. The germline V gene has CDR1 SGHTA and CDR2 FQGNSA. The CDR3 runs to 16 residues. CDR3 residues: CASSPRASGGAETQYF. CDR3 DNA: TGTGCCAGCAGCCCCCGTGCTTCGGGAGGGGCAGAGACCCAGTACTTC.

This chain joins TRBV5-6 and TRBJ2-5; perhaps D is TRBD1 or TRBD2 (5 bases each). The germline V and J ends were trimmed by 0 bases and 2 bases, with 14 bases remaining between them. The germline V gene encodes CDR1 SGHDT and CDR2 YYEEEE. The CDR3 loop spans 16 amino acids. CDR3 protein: CASSLEVIWGQETQYF. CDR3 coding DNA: TGTGCCAGCAGCTTGGAGGTGATCTGGGGGCAAGAGACCCAGTACTTC.

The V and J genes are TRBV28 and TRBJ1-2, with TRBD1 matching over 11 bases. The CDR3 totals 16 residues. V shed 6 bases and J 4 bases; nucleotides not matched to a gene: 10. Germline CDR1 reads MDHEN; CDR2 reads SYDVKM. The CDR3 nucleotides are TGTGCCAGCAGGATCTCGGCGGGACAGGGGGTCTATGGCTACACCTTC. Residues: CASRISAGQGVYGYTF.

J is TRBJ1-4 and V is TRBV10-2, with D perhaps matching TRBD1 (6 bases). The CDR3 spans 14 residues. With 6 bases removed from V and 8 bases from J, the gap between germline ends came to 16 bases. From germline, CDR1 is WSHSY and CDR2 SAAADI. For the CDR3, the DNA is TGCGCCAGCAGGCTGGGACCGGGGGGCGAAAAACTGTTTTTT. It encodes CASRLGPGGEKLFF.

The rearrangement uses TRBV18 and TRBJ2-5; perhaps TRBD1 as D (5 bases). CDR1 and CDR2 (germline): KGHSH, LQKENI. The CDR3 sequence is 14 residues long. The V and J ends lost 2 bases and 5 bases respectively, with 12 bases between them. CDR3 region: CASSPGNRLETQYF. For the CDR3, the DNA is TGTGCCAGCTCACCAGGCAACAGGCTCGAGACCCAGTACTTC.

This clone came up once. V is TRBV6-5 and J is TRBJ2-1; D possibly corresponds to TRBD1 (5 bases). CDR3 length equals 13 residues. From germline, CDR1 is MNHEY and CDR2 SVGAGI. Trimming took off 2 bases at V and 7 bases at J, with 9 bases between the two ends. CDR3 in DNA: TGTGCCAGCAGTTACCTCAGACAGAATGAGCAGTTCTTC. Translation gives CASSYLRQNEQFF.

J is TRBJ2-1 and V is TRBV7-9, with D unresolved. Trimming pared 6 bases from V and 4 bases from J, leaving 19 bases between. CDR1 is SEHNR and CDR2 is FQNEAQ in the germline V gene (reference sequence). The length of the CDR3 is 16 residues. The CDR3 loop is CASSPLVQATYNEQFF. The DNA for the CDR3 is TGTGCCAGCAGTCCCCTCGTGCAGGCGACTTACAATGAGCAGTTCTTC.

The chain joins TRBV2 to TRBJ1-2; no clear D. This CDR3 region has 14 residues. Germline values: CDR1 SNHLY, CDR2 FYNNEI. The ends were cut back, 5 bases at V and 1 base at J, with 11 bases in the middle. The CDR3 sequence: CASSNRRDNYGYTF. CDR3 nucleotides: TGTGCCAGCAGTAACCGCAGAGATAACTATGGCTACACCTTC.

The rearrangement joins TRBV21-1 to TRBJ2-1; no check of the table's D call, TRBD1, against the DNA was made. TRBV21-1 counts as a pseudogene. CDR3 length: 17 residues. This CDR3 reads CASSAGPGQGIYNEQFF. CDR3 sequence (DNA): TGTGCCAGCAGCGCCGGACCGGGACAGGGGATCTACAATGAGCAGTTCTTC.

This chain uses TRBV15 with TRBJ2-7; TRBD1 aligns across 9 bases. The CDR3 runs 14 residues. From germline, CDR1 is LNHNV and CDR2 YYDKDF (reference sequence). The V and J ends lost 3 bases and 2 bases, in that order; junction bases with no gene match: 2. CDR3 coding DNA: TGTGCCACCAGCAGGACAGGGGGGGCCTACGAGCAGTACTTC. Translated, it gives CATSRTGGAYEQYF.

In DNA form, the CDR3 reads TGCGCCAGCAGTGATTCGGCCACCGGGGAGCTGTTTTTT. Its protein is CASSDSATGELFF. The genes are TRBV10-1 and TRBJ2-2; no clear D gene. This CDR3 has 13 residues. Deletions cut 3 bases from V and 4 bases from J, with 6 bases between. The germline V gene has CDR1 WNHNN and CDR2 SYGVQD (reference sequence).

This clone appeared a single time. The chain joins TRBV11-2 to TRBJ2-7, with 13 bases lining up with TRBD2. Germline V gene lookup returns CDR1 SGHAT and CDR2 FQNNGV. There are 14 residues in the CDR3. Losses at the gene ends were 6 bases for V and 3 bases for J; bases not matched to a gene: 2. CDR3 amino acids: CASRLAGGFYEQYF. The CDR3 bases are TGTGCCAGCAGACTAGCGGGGGGGTTCTACGAGCAGTACTTC.

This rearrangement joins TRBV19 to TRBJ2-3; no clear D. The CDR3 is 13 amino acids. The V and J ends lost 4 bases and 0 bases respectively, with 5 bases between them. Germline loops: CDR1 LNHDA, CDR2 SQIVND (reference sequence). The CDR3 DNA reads TGTGCCAGTAGTAGCTCTAGCACAGATACGCAGTATTTT. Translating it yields CASSSSSTDTQYF.

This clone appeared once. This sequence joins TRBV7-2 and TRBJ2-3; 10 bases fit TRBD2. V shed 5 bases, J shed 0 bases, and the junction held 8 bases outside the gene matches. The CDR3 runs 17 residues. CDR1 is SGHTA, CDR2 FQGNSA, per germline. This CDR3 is CASSLQKGLASTDTQYF. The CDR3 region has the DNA TGTGCCAGCAGCCTTCAGAAGGGACTAGCGAGCACAGATACGCAGTATTTT.

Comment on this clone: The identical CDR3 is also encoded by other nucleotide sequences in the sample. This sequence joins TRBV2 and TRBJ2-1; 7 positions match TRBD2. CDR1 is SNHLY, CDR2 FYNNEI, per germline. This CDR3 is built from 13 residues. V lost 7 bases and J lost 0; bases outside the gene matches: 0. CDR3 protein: CASTSGSYNEQFF. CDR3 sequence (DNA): TGTGCCAGCACTAGCGGCTCCTACAATGAGCAGTTCTTC. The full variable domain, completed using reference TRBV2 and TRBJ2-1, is EPEVTQTPSHQVTQMGQEVILRCVPISNHLYFYWYRQILGQKVEFLVSFYNNEISEKSEIFDDQFSVERPDGSNFTLKIRSTKLEDSAMYFCASTSGSYNEQFFGPGTRLTVL.

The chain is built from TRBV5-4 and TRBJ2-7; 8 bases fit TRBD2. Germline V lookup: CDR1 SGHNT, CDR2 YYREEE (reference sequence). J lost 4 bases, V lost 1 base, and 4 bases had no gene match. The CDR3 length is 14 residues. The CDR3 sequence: CASSLRSGSYEQYF. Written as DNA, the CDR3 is TGTGCCAGCAGCTTGAGGAGCGGGAGTTACGAGCAGTACTTC.

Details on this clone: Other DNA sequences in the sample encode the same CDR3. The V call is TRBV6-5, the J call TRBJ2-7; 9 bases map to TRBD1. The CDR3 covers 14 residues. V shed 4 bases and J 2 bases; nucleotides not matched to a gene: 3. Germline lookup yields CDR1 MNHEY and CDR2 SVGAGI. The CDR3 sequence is CASSSDRGTYEQYF. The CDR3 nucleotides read TGTGCCAGCAGTTCGGACAGGGGTACCTACGAGCAGTACTTC.